This T cell receptor beta chain was identified in a study of T cell responses to AZD1222 COVID-19 vaccine. Overall study findings and caveats: Only a handful of AZD1222 recipients, more than five in all, had baseline seropositivity. Clonal diversity may have been underestimated, and the donors were mostly white British, with more females than males. Repertoires were obtained only post-peak T cell response.

TCRdb's table, derived via immunoSEQ multiplex PCR, lists solely in-frame clones and lacks some. The repertoire has over 95,000 clones, about 88% of them found once; the top ten carry 14%. Second-dose recipients at about 4 or about 12 weeks were treated as one pooled group. Regarding this clone: Antigen: not known.

The CDR3 spans 12 residues. Deletions cut 5 bases from V and 8 bases from J, with 13 bases between. Germline V gene data show CDR1 as MNHEY and CDR2 as SMNVEV (reference sequence). This TCR derives from an adult who received the AZD1222 COVID-19 vaccine. The J gene is TRBJ2-7, the V gene TRBV27; D is perhaps TRBD1 (6 bases). Material: peripheral blood, obtained 28 days after the second AZD1222 dose. The DNA for the CDR3 is TGTGCCAGCAGTCAGGACAGACTAAAGCAGTACTTC. Its protein product is CASSQDRLKQYF.